Listed below are T cell receptor beta chains from one sample, sequenced in a study of breast tumors, draining lymph nodes, adjacent tissues. MiXCR was run by TCRdb on the multiplex PCR reads, yielding one entry per CDR3 protein. The top ten clones hold around 4.4% of a sample with about 200,000 distinct CDR3 sequences, 31% of them seen once. The sample was axillary lymph node tissue. All receptors come from a female donor with breast cancer. Some clones in this sample may be carry-over from other donors' samples. Each CDR3 is given with its conserved first and last residue. The D gene is left open where the match is weak. The listing skips clone size in some rows; elsewhere it reads once, few, many or a size class.

j_call: TRBJ2-7
v_call: TRBV6-1
d_call: TRBD1
clone_size: many
cdr3_nt: TGTGCCAGCAGTACCCGGGACAGTACCATCTACGAGCAGTACTTC
cdr3_aa: CASSTRDSTIYEQYF

j_call: TRBJ1-2
v_call: TRBV4-3
d_call: .
clone_size: many
cdr3_nt: TGCGCCAGCAGCCAAGCATTTGGGCAGGGCGATGGCTACACCTTC
cdr3_aa: CASSQAFGQGDGYTF

j_call: TRBJ2-7
v_call: TRBV20-1
d_call: TRBD1
clone_size: many
cdr3_nt: TGCAGTGCCGCCCGCGGGACAGGGGGAAGCGAGCAGTACTTC
cdr3_aa: CSAARGTGGSEQYF

j_call: TRBJ2-7
v_call: TRBV11-2
d_call: TRBD2
clone_size: many
cdr3_nt: TGTGCCAGCAGCGGGGGAGCGGGGGGGCCCTACGAGCAGTACTTC
cdr3_aa: CASSGGAGGPYEQYF

j_call: TRBJ2-2
v_call: TRBV6-1
d_call: .
clone_size: .
cdr3_nt: TGTGCCAGCAGTGAAGCGCGCCTGGCCAACACCGGGGAGCTGTTTTTT
cdr3_aa: CASSEARLANTGELFF

j_call: TRBJ1-2
v_call: TRBV5-5
d_call: .
clone_size: .
cdr3_nt: TGTGCCAGCAGCGCGGTAGTTGGTATGGGGGAGGCCTATGGCTACACCTTC
cdr3_aa: CASSAVVGMGEAYGYTF

j_call: TRBJ2-5
v_call: TRBV7-2
d_call: .
clone_size: many
cdr3_nt: TGTGCCAGCAGCTCCGGTGGCTATGAGACCCAGTACTTC
cdr3_aa: CASSSGGYETQYF

j_call: TRBJ2-1
v_call: TRBV7-6
d_call: .
clone_size: many
cdr3_nt: TGTGCCAGCAGCTTAGCACCCTTTAATGAGCAGTTCTTC
cdr3_aa: CASSLAPFNEQFF

j_call: TRBJ2-2
v_call: TRBV7-8
d_call: TRBD2
clone_size: medium-sized
cdr3_nt: TGTGCCAGCAGCTCCGGGGGGACCGGGGAGCTGTTTTTT
cdr3_aa: CASSSGGTGELFF

j_call: TRBJ2-7
v_call: TRBV4-1
d_call: TRBD2
clone_size: .
cdr3_nt: TGCGCCAGCAGCCAAGTAGGACTAGCGGGAGGCCACGAGCAGTACTTC
cdr3_aa: CASSQVGLAGGHEQYF

j_call: TRBJ1-3
v_call: TRBV29-1
d_call: TRBD1
clone_size: many
cdr3_nt: TGCAGCGTTGAAGCTTTGGGACAGTTCTCTGGAAACACCATATATTTT
cdr3_aa: CSVEALGQFSGNTIYF

j_call: TRBJ2-5
v_call: TRBV7-3
d_call: TRBD2
clone_size: .
cdr3_nt: TGTGCCAGCAGCCCATGGGCGGGGGAAAAAGAGACCCAGTGCTTC
cdr3_aa: CASSPWAGEKETQCF

j_call: TRBJ2-3
v_call: TRBV12-3/TRBV12-4
d_call: .
clone_size: many
cdr3_nt: TGTGCCAGCACCCCTAAGGGTACTAGCACAGATACGCAGTATTTT
cdr3_aa: CASTPKGTSTDTQYF

j_call: TRBJ1-5
v_call: TRBV5-1
d_call: .
clone_size: many
cdr3_nt: TGCGCCAGCAGCCCCCGGCCCACTGGGGGCAATCAGCCCCAGCATTTT
cdr3_aa: CASSPRPTGGNQPQHF

j_call: TRBJ2-7
v_call: TRBV5-5
d_call: .
clone_size: .
cdr3_nt: TGTGCCAGCAGCTTGGGTCTAGCGGGGACAGGGTTTCACGAGCAGTACTTC
cdr3_aa: CASSLGLAGTGFHEQYF

j_call: TRBJ1-5
v_call: TRBV7-2
d_call: .
clone_size: many
cdr3_nt: TGTGCCAGCAGTTATAGTGGGGATCAGCCCCAGCATTTT
cdr3_aa: CASSYSGDQPQHF

j_call: TRBJ2-3
v_call: TRBV10-1
d_call: .
clone_size: few
cdr3_nt: TGCGCCAGCAGCGGGGGTCTCACAGATACGCAGTATTTT
cdr3_aa: CASSGGLTDTQYF

j_call: TRBJ1-6
v_call: TRBV5-1
d_call: .
clone_size: many
cdr3_nt: TGCGCCAGCAGCTCCACCGTCCCGGGGGAGCGTTCACCCCTCCACTTT
cdr3_aa: CASSSTVPGERSPLHF

j_call: TRBJ2-1
v_call: TRBV18
d_call: .
clone_size: .
cdr3_nt: TGTGCCAGCTCACCACCGGGCCTGGGGTCCTACAATGAGCAGTTCTTC
cdr3_aa: CASSPPGLGSYNEQFF

j_call: TRBJ1-1
v_call: TRBV20-1
d_call: .
clone_size: .
cdr3_nt: TGCAGTGCTTCCCGGGACACCGGGCGGGACACTGAAGCTCTCTTT
cdr3_aa: CSASRDTGRDTEALF

j_call: TRBJ2-7
v_call: TRBV6-1
d_call: TRBD2
clone_size: many
cdr3_nt: TGTGCCAGCAGTGGCCTAAGCGGGGGCCGCCTCGAGCAGTACTTC
cdr3_aa: CASSGLSGGRLEQYF

j_call: TRBJ1-5
v_call: TRBV6-2/TRBV6-3
d_call: .
clone_size: many
cdr3_nt: TGTGCCAGCACCCCCTGGGGGAGCAGGGCCCAGCCCCAGCATTTT
cdr3_aa: CASTPWGSRAQPQHF

j_call: TRBJ2-5
v_call: TRBV6-5
d_call: .
clone_size: .
cdr3_nt: TGTGCCAGCAGTCACGAGGGGCAAGAGACCCAGTACTTC
cdr3_aa: CASSHEGQETQYF

j_call: TRBJ2-1
v_call: TRBV18
d_call: .
clone_size: many
cdr3_nt: TGTGCCAGCTCACCCCTCTCCGACAATGAGCAGTTCTTC
cdr3_aa: CASSPLSDNEQFF

j_call: TRBJ2-4
v_call: TRBV6-5
d_call: .
clone_size: few
cdr3_nt: TGTGCCAGCAGCCCCTCGGCAGGGGCCAAAAACATTCAGTACTTC
cdr3_aa: CASSPSAGAKNIQYF

j_call: TRBJ2-5
v_call: TRBV15
d_call: TRBD2
clone_size: many
cdr3_nt: TGTGCCACCAGCAGAAACCGGGGGGGTGCGGAGACCCAGTACTTC
cdr3_aa: CATSRNRGGAETQYF

j_call: TRBJ2-2
v_call: TRBV7-9
d_call: .
clone_size: many
cdr3_nt: TGTGCCAGCAGCTTAGGGGTGACAGACACCGGGGAGCTGTTTTTT
cdr3_aa: CASSLGVTDTGELFF

j_call: TRBJ2-3
v_call: TRBV20-1
d_call: .
clone_size: many
cdr3_nt: TGCAGTGCTGGCCACAGGGCGGGAGGCACAGATACGCAGTATTTT
cdr3_aa: CSAGHRAGGTDTQYF

j_call: TRBJ1-2
v_call: TRBV20-1
d_call: TRBD1
clone_size: many
cdr3_nt: TGCAGTGGGCTAAGCTCCGGGACAGCTGGAGGCTACACCTTC
cdr3_aa: CSGLSSGTAGGYTF

j_call: TRBJ2-5
v_call: TRBV11-3
d_call: .
clone_size: many
cdr3_nt: TGTGCCAGCAGCGGAGGGAACCAAGAGACCCAGTACTTC
cdr3_aa: CASSGGNQETQYF

j_call: TRBJ2-5
v_call: TRBV19
d_call: TRBD2
clone_size: .
cdr3_nt: TGTGCCAGTAGTACTTCGACTAGCGGGGGGGCCCGTGAGACCCAGTACTTC
cdr3_aa: CASSTSTSGGARETQYF

j_call: TRBJ2-3
v_call: TRBV6-5
d_call: .
clone_size: many
cdr3_nt: TGTGCCAGCAGTTACTCAGTCACAGATACGCAGTATTTT
cdr3_aa: CASSYSVTDTQYF

j_call: TRBJ1-4
v_call: TRBV5-1
d_call: .
clone_size: .
cdr3_nt: TGCGCCAGCAGCTCGGGGCCTAATGAAAAACTGTTTTTT
cdr3_aa: CASSSGPNEKLFF

j_call: TRBJ1-2
v_call: TRBV5-6
d_call: TRBD1
clone_size: .
cdr3_nt: TGTGCCAGCAGCTTGTGGGGACAGGGAAGGGATGGCTACACCTTC
cdr3_aa: CASSLWGQGRDGYTF

j_call: TRBJ1-2
v_call: TRBV20-1
d_call: TRBD1
clone_size: many
cdr3_nt: TGCAGTGCTCTCCCCTGGGACAGGGGAAGAGCTAACTATGGCTACACCTTC
cdr3_aa: CSALPWDRGRANYGYTF

j_call: TRBJ2-2
v_call: TRBV5-1
d_call: .
clone_size: many
cdr3_nt: TGCGCCAGCACCCCGGGGAGGAACACCGGGGAGCTGTTTTTT
cdr3_aa: CASTPGRNTGELFF

j_call: TRBJ2-6
v_call: TRBV7-2
d_call: TRBD1
clone_size: .
cdr3_nt: TGTGCCAGCAGCCCCCCACGACAGGGCTCTGGAGCCAACCTCCTGACTTTC
cdr3_aa: CASSPPRQGSGANLLTF

j_call: TRBJ2-6
v_call: TRBV14
d_call: TRBD2
clone_size: .
cdr3_nt: TGTGCCAGCAGCCAAGCTCAGGGAGGGAACACTGAAGCTTTC
cdr3_aa: CASSQAQGGNTEAF

j_call: TRBJ2-6
v_call: TRBV5-4
d_call: .
clone_size: many
cdr3_nt: TGTGCCAGCAGCTTAAGGGTTACAGGGGCCAACGTCCTGACTTTC
cdr3_aa: CASSLRVTGANVLTF

j_call: TRBJ1-4
v_call: TRBV28
d_call: .
clone_size: many
cdr3_nt: TGTGCCAGCAGTACCCTCGGACATGCGGTTAATGAAAAACTGTTTTTT
cdr3_aa: CASSTLGHAVNEKLFF

j_call: TRBJ2-3
v_call: TRBV15
d_call: TRBD2
clone_size: many
cdr3_nt: TGTGCCACCGGGAGGGGGACTAGCGGCACAGATACGCAGTATTTT
cdr3_aa: CATGRGTSGTDTQYF

j_call: TRBJ2-7
v_call: TRBV6-5
d_call: TRBD2
clone_size: .
cdr3_nt: TGTGCCAGCAGTAGGGGCGGGGGGCCCTACGAGCAGTACTTC
cdr3_aa: CASSRGGGPYEQYF

j_call: TRBJ2-6
v_call: TRBV20-1
d_call: .
clone_size: few
cdr3_nt: TGCAGTGCTAGAGATAACGGGGGCTTAGCGGTGGGGGGTTTCGTCCTGACTTTC
cdr3_aa: CSARDNGGLAVGGFVLTF

j_call: TRBJ2-3
v_call: TRBV15
d_call: .
clone_size: .
cdr3_nt: TGTGCCACCAGCAGAGAACGGGGCGACACAGATACGCAGTATTTT
cdr3_aa: CATSRERGDTDTQYF

j_call: TRBJ2-7
v_call: TRBV28
d_call: .
clone_size: many
cdr3_nt: TGTGCCAGCATCGATCCGGGCAGGGGCACCTACGAGCAGTACTTC
cdr3_aa: CASIDPGRGTYEQYF

j_call: TRBJ2-7
v_call: TRBV19
d_call: TRBD1
clone_size: once
cdr3_nt: TGTGCCAGTAGTCCCTCGGGACAGTCCTACGAGCAGTACTTC
cdr3_aa: CASSPSGQSYEQYF

j_call: TRBJ2-7
v_call: TRBV7-9
d_call: .
clone_size: many
cdr3_nt: TGTGCCAGCAGCTTTAGCGGTCCCGTGGCAGGGGGTCTCTACGAGCAGTACTTC
cdr3_aa: CASSFSGPVAGGLYEQYF

j_call: TRBJ2-7
v_call: TRBV19
d_call: TRBD1
clone_size: many
cdr3_nt: TGTGCCAGTAGTATAACGTCCGGGACAGGGAGATACGAGCAGTACTTC
cdr3_aa: CASSITSGTGRYEQYF

j_call: TRBJ2-3
v_call: TRBV19
d_call: TRBD2
clone_size: many
cdr3_nt: TGTGCCAGTAGTCCTAGCGGGAGTGCGAATACGCAGTATTTT
cdr3_aa: CASSPSGSANTQYF

j_call: TRBJ2-5
v_call: TRBV11-3
d_call: .
clone_size: many
cdr3_nt: TGTGCCAGCAGCTTAGAGACAGGAGAGACCCAGTACTTC
cdr3_aa: CASSLETGETQYF

j_call: TRBJ1-2
v_call: TRBV6-1
d_call: TRBD1
clone_size: many
cdr3_nt: TGTGCCAGATGGACAGGGGGGGAGGATGGCTACACCTTC
cdr3_aa: CARWTGGEDGYTF

j_call: TRBJ1-2
v_call: TRBV20-1
d_call: .
clone_size: many
cdr3_nt: TGCAGTGCTAGAGCCGGGACATTCGAGTCTGGCTACACCTTC
cdr3_aa: CSARAGTFESGYTF

j_call: TRBJ1-6
v_call: TRBV7-7
d_call: .
clone_size: .
cdr3_nt: TGTGCCTGCAGCTCTAGCCGGGAGTCACCCCTCCACTTT
cdr3_aa: CACSSSRESPLHF

j_call: TRBJ2-5
v_call: TRBV25-1
d_call: TRBD1
clone_size: .
cdr3_nt: TGTGCCAGCAGTGCTCCCCCCGGGACAGAACAAGAGACCCAGTACTTC
cdr3_aa: CASSAPPGTEQETQYF

j_call: TRBJ1-6
v_call: TRBV12-3/TRBV12-4
d_call: .
clone_size: many
cdr3_nt: TGTGCCAGCAGCCCGGACTATAATTCACCCCTCCACTTT
cdr3_aa: CASSPDYNSPLHF